The count of the clone carrying this TCR beta chain is one. Here immunoSEQ multiplex PCR was the method, and the copy in TCRdb shows in-frame clones only, minus some. The table lists approximately 530,000 clones, around 95% of them singletons. These data originate in a study of shared clonotypes between healthy human individuals. The TCR originated in a woman aged 25 to 39 in good health. Input material: naive CD4+ T cells sorted from blood. As for subset: CD45RA+ positively selected.

This chain's CDR3 is CASTRSSASYEQYF. DNA of the CDR3: TGTGCCAGCACCAGATCTTCCGCCTCCTACGAGCAGTACTTC. This chain connects TRBV6-5 to TRBJ2-7; no reliable D call. CDR3 length: 14 residues. CDR1 and CDR2 from the germline V gene are MNHEY and SVGAGI. V lost 7 bases, J lost 0 bases, and 13 bases lay in between.